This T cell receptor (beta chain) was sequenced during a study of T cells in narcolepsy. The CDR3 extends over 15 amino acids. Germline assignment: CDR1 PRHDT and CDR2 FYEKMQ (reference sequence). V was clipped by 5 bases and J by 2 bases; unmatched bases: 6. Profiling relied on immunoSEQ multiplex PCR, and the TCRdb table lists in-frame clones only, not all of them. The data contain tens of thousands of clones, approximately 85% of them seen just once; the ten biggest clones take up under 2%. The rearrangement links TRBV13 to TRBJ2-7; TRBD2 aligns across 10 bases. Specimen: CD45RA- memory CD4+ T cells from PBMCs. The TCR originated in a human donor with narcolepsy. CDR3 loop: CASSPRTSGTYEQYF. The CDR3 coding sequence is TGTGCCAGCAGCCCCCGGACTAGCGGTACCTACGAGCAGTACTTC.